This TCR beta chain derives from a study of cytomegalovirus exposure and HLA in healthy donors. At the level of the study: In an earlier analysis, 90 million to 120 million unique TCR beta sequences were found from about 180 million T cells.

Use of 60 Vbeta and 13 Jbeta primers characterized the PCR. Repertoires were generated with immunoSEQ multiplex PCR, while TCRdb's copy carries only in-frame clones and drops some. The data show 150,000 or so clones, more than 70% seen once. Trimming took off 2 bases at V and 5 bases at J, with 12 bases between the two ends. This CDR3 region has 14 residues. Germline V gene data show CDR1 as LGHNA and CDR2 as YNFKEQ. About this clone: Antigen: not known.

Regarding the study as a whole: The availability of immune exposure information extended only to CMV serostatus.

The sample consisted of PBMCs. The receptor's source is a woman in her forties in good health and CMV-seropositive. The chain links TRBV4-2 to TRBJ2-5, with D possibly TRBD2 on 5 matching bases. CDR3 region: CASSQFGIGETQYF. Here the CDR3 DNA reads TGTGCCAGCAGCCAATTCGGGATTGGTGAGACCCAGTACTTC.